One and the same sample provided the 20 T cell receptor beta chains below, sequenced in a study of T cells in Graves' hyperthyroidism and ophthalmopathy. The source material, RNA transcripts, was used to amplify TCR beta CDR3 regions. The HTBI primer set drove a first-round RT-PCR of the TCR CDR3. From the multiplex PCR reads, TCRdb called clonotypes with MiXCR, one entry per CDR3 protein. The sample shows a few hundred thousand distinct CDR3 sequences, about 43% of them seen only once. The specimen was peripheral blood or thyroid tissue (not recorded which). The origin of the receptors is a woman under 30 with Graves' hyperthyroidism.

This rearrangement joins TRBV11-1 to TRBJ2-5; 10 nucleotides match TRBD2. This CDR3 comprises 15 residues. With V trimmed by 8 bases and J by 5 bases, 11 bases remained unmatched. Germline V gene lookup returns CDR1 SGHAT and CDR2 FQDESV (reference sequence). The CDR3, as DNA: TGTGCCAGCGGGTTAGCGGGACTAGCGTCCGAGACCCAGTACTTC. Translating it yields CASGLAGLASETQYF.

The chain is built from TRBV12-3 or TRBV12-4 and TRBJ1-5; 9 nucleotides align to TRBD1. The junction had 7 bases not matched to a gene; V was cut back by 3 bases and J by 7 bases. The CDR3 consists of 15 residues. The CDR3 reads CASSLGQGKYQPQHF. The DNA for the CDR3 is TGTGCCAGCAGTTTGGGACAGGGAAAGTACCAGCCCCAGCATTTT.

The chain combines TRBV12-3 or TRBV12-4 with TRBJ1-1; D perhaps matches TRBD1 (5 bases). CDR3 length: 13 residues. The V end was cut by 6 bases, the J end by 0 bases, with 8 bases between. CDR3 nucleotides: TGTGCCAGCAGCATGGGGGTGAACACTGAAGCTTTCTTT. Encoded protein: CASSMGVNTEAFF.

This clonotype was seen only a few times. The chain combines TRBV5-1 with TRBJ2-7; possible D gene TRBD2, 5 bases. CDR1 and CDR2 (germline): SGHRS, YFSETQ. This CDR3 is built from 16 residues. Deletions cut 3 bases from V and 0 bases from J, with 16 bases between. In DNA form, the CDR3 reads TGCGCCAGCAGCTCCTTCGACGGGGAGAGCTCCTACGAGCAGTACTTC. Amino acid sequence: CASSSFDGESSYEQYF.

This clonotype was seen at least ten times. V gene TRBV9 combines with J gene TRBJ2-5, with D perhaps matching TRBD2 (6 bases). CDR1 SGDLS and CDR2 YYNGEE come from the germline V gene. The CDR3 runs to 14 residues. The germline V and J ends were trimmed by 3 bases and 3 bases, with 12 bases remaining between them. The DNA of the CDR3 is TGTGCCAGCAGCGCTTCCGGGACTGAAGAGACCCAGTACTTC. Translating gives CASSASGTEETQYF. Full variable domain (remainder filled in from reference TRBV9 and TRBJ2-5): DSGVTQTPKHLITATGQRVTLRCSPRSGDLSVYWYQQSLDQGLQFLIQYYNGEERAKGNILERFSAQQFPDLHSELNLSSLELGDSALYFCASSASGTEETQYFGPGTRLLVL.

As for this clonotype: An end of the junction differs from the germline gene, which may be a read error. This rearrangement joins TRBV13 to TRBJ1-1; a weak D match, TRBD1 (5 bases). CDR3 length equals 16 residues. The germline V gene encodes CDR1 PRHDT and CDR2 FYEKMQ (reference sequence). The CDR3 reads CAGSQEVGREGTEAFF. Written as DNA, the CDR3 is TGTGCCGGCAGCCAAGAGGTCGGCAGGGAAGGCACTGAAGCTTTCTTT.

The chain has TRBV19 and TRBJ2-5; D may be TRBD1 (7 bases). Germline CDR1 and CDR2: LNHDA and SQIVND (reference sequence). V lost 4 bases and J 1 base, leaving 10 bases between the germline ends. The CDR3 runs to 14 residues. CDR3 DNA sequence: TGTGCCAGTAGTAACCAGGGGGGCCAAGAGACCCAGTACTTC. This gives the protein CASSNQGGQETQYF.

The sample holds many counts of this clonotype. This chain connects TRBV11-2 to TRBJ1-3; D gene uncertain. Between the trimmed V and J ends, which lost 1 base and 8 bases, there was a span of 18 bases. The CDR3 consists of 16 residues. Per germline, CDR1 SGHAT and CDR2 FQNNGV. The CDR3 DNA follows: TGTGCCAGCAGCTTAGGGCGGACGCTGACTGAGGACACCATATATTTT. Amino acid sequence: CASSLGRTLTEDTIYF.

This clonotype was counted between two and nine times. The chain joins TRBV20-1 to TRBJ2-7, with TRBD2 matching 11 bases. V was clipped by 8 bases and J by 2 bases; unmatched bases: 8. The CDR3 contains 14 residues. Germline lookup yields CDR1 DFQATT and CDR2 SNEGSKA (reference sequence). The CDR3 DNA follows: TGCAGTTTACGTACTAGCGGGAGTACCTACGAGCAGTACTTC. It specifies CSLRTSGSTYEQYF.

The gene calls are TRBV11-2 and TRBJ1-1, with D possibly matching TRBD1 (5 bases). The CDR3 spans 14 residues. V lost 5 bases and J 1 base, leaving 11 bases between the germline ends. CDR1 is SGHAT and CDR2 is FQNNGV in the germline V gene. CDR3 protein: CASSAGLENTEAFF. The DNA of the CDR3 is TGTGCCAGCAGCGCGGGACTCGAGAACACTGAAGCTTTCTTT.

The chain couples TRBV5-1 to TRBJ1-4; TRBD1 aligns across 7 bases. The V segment lost 4 bases and the J segment 3 bases; nucleotides outside the gene matches: 6. The CDR3 covers 15 residues. Germline-derived CDR1 and CDR2 are SGHRS and YFSETQ. CDR3 protein: CASSMTGSSNEKLFF. CDR3 in DNA: TGCGCCAGCAGCATGACAGGGTCGTCTAATGAAAAACTGTTTTTT.

The chain uses TRBV7-2 and TRBJ2-7, with D hard to call. This CDR3 is 13 amino acids long. Germline CDR1 and CDR2: SGHTA and FQGNSA. Trimming left V 1 base short and J 7 bases short, with 11 bases between. Here the CDR3 reads CASSLDEFNEQYF. The DNA of the CDR3 is TGTGCCAGCAGCTTAGATGAGTTCAATGAGCAGTACTTC.

The V call is TRBV29-1, the J call TRBJ1-5, with 10 bases lining up with TRBD1. The junction had 9 bases not matched to a gene; V was cut back by 7 bases and J by 3 bases. Germline assignment: CDR1 SQVTM and CDR2 ANQGSEA. This CDR3 region has 15 residues. The CDR3 spells CSARQGAQINQPQHF. DNA for the CDR3: TGCAGCGCTAGACAGGGGGCCCAGATCAATCAGCCCCAGCATTTT. Supplemented by reference TRBV29-1 and TRBJ1-5, the full variable domain reads SAVISQKPSRDICQRGTSLTIQCQVDSQVTMMFWYRQQPGQSLTLIATANQGSEATYESGFVIDKFPISRPNLTFSTLTVSNMSPEDSSIYLCSARQGAQINQPQHFGDGTRLSIL.

The chain links TRBV5-6 to TRBJ2-7; 9 bases line up with TRBD2. Looked up from germline, CDR1 is SGHDT and CDR2 is YYEEEE. V trimming: 5 bases; J trimming: 6 bases; junction bases outside the gene matches: 18. This CDR3 spans 17 amino acids. The CDR3 bases are TGTGCCAGCAGACCGGGGGGGGGCATAGCGGGAGCTTCCGAGCAGTACTTC. It codes for CASRPGGGIAGASEQYF.

This clonotype was observed at least ten times. This sequence joins TRBV20-1 and TRBJ1-4, with a tentative D call TRBD1 (6 bases). CDR3 size: 15 residues. The V end lost 5 bases, the J end lost 4 bases, and 17 bases lay between the germline ends. The germline CDR1 and CDR2 sequences are DFQATT and SNEGSKA (reference sequence). As DNA, the CDR3 is TGCAGTGCTGCTTACAGGGTAAAGGTTAATGAAAAACTGTTTTTT. This translates into CSAAYRVKVNEKLFF.

This clonotype was detected many times. The chain carries TRBV25-1 and TRBJ2-7; D possibly corresponds to TRBD1 (6 bases). Germline V gene lookup returns CDR1 MGHDK and CDR2 SYGVNS. V shed 1 base and J shed 1 base, with 11 bases lying between them. The CDR3 is 15 amino acids. The CDR3 loop is CASSELGTLSYEQYF. Written as DNA, the CDR3 is TGTGCCAGCAGTGAATTGGGGACATTGTCCTACGAGCAGTACTTC.

CDR3 sequence reads: CASRLGQGPNTEAFF. CDR3 bases: TGTGCCAGCAGATTGGGCCAGGGGCCGAACACTGAAGCTTTCTTT. The J gene is TRBJ1-1, the V gene TRBV7-9; D is possibly TRBD1 (6 bases). Germline CDR1 is SEHNR and CDR2 is FQNEAQ (reference sequence). CDR3 length: 15 residues. Deletions cut 6 bases from V and 1 base from J, with 15 bases between.

The chain recombines TRBV30 with TRBJ2-7; 8 bases map to TRBD2. The CDR3 covers 14 residues. Trimming removed 4 bases from V and 4 bases from J; junction bases left unmatched: 9. CDR1 is GTSNPN, CDR2 SVGIG, per germline (reference sequence). CDR3 coding DNA: TGTGCCTGGAAGGACGGGAGGGCCGCTTACGAGCAGTACTTC. Protein product: CAWKDGRAAYEQYF.

In its sample, this clonotype was seen many times. V is TRBV3-1 and J is TRBJ1-1, with D possibly being TRBD1 (6 bases). The CDR3 has 14 amino acids. Germline lookup yields CDR1 LGHDT and CDR2 YNNKEL (reference sequence). V was trimmed by 0 bases and J by 4 bases, leaving 9 bases between them. The CDR3 loop is CASSQDGRGTEAFF. In nucleotides, the CDR3 is TGTGCCAGCAGCCAAGACGGCAGGGGCACTGAAGCTTTCTTT.

This clonotype came up many times. V usage is TRBV6-2 or TRBV6-3 and J usage is TRBJ1-1, with TRBD1 identical over 8 bases. The J segment lost 4 bases and the V segment lost 5 bases, leaving 6 bases of the junction unmatched. Germline CDR1 is MNHEY and CDR2 is SVGEGT. The CDR3 consists of 14 residues. The CDR3 region is CASSRAGGVTEAFF. The DNA of the CDR3 is TGTGCCAGCAGTCGGGCAGGGGGCGTCACTGAAGCTTTCTTT.